This T cell receptor beta chain was sequenced in a study of blood T cells in healthy people across ages. Details on this clonotype: Antigen unknown.

Study-wide results and limits: It was held that diversity estimates obtained from one million T cells represented underestimates. Greater diversity and more naive CD4+ cells were seen in long-lived donors than in aged donors.

The second PCR ran about 6 to 11 cycles with a sample-barcoded 5' primer and J-beta primers. TCRdb passed the 5' RACE reads through MiXCR, listing each CDR3 protein once. The sample records some 700,000 distinct CDR3 sequences, 22% being singletons. This CDR3 has 16 amino acids. This sequence joins TRBV21-1 and TRBJ2-1; whether TRBD1, the table's D call, matches the DNA was not checked. TRBV21-1 is flagged as a pseudogene. This clonotype originated in a man in his 70s in good health. Material: blood. The chain's CDR3 is CASSKVRTGQANEQFF. For the CDR3, the DNA is TGTGCCAGCAGCAAAGTCAGGACAGGGCAGGCCAATGAGCAGTTCTTC.